The rows below give T cell receptor beta chains drawn from one sample of a study of cytomegalovirus exposure and HLA in healthy donors. The repertoire was sequenced with immunoSEQ multiplex PCR; TCRdb's copy has only in-frame clones and lacks some. This table holds approximately 150,000 clones, 60% to 85% found once. Specimen: PBMCs. All receptors come from a male donor in good health and CMV-seropositive. Both conserved end residues are trimmed from each CDR3. A D gene is named only where the DNA matches it firmly.

J gene	D gene	V gene	CDR3 protein
TRBJ2-3	NA	TRBV18	ASSPSQSYATDTQY
TRBJ2-7	TRBD2	TRBV7-2	ASSFSGTSGGAYEQY
TRBJ2-7	NA	TRBV6-6	ASSASFGSSYEQY
TRBJ2-7	TRBD1	TRBV6-5	ASSSGTGYYEQY
TRBJ1-2	NA	TRBV9	ASSVGSRLEERGYT
TRBJ2-1	TRBD2	TRBV6-1	ASSASGGSYNEQF
TRBJ1-6	NA	TRBV14	ASSPRGGYNSPLH
TRBJ1-3	TRBD1	TRBV6-1	AAAGQGTSGNTIY
TRBJ1-2	TRBD1	TRBV6-1	ASLAGGHYGYT
TRBJ2-5	TRBD2	TRBV10-2	ASSESGSGGGETQY
TRBJ2-2	NA	TRBV11-3	ASSSRQNTGELF
TRBJ2-4	TRBD1	TRBV6-5	ASRPTSGDREY
TRBJ2-7	TRBD1	TRBV19	ASSISEGALYEQY
TRBJ1-6	NA	TRBV30	AWSVTPQLPLH
TRBJ2-7	NA	TRBV9	ASSSDYYEQY
TRBJ2-5	TRBD1	TRBV30	AWDTGTEQETQY
TRBJ1-3	TRBD1	TRBV5-1	ASSSSGTGVGNTIY
TRBJ2-2	NA	TRBV6-5	ARDLTRESGELF
TRBJ1-5	NA	TRBV7-8	ASSPKNRVGQPQH
TRBJ2-7	TRBD2	TRBV7-2	ASSIDLAGEQY
TRBJ2-5	TRBD2	TRBV9	ASSNSGGEGETQY
TRBJ1-1	TRBD1	TRBV5-6	ASSLVGQGIMNTEAF
TRBJ1-6	NA	TRBV10-2	ASTRGSYNSPLH
TRBJ2-5	NA	TRBV5-1	ASGHEETQY
TRBJ1-2	NA	TRBV20-1	SARGSYGYT
TRBJ1-1	NA	TRBV18	ASSPSNSEAF
TRBJ1-1	NA	TRBV6-5	ASSYRQGRGNTEAF
TRBJ1-2	TRBD1	TRBV5-1	ASSEGTGDGYT
TRBJ1-1	NA	TRBV5-1	ASSPTDRTAF
TRBJ2-3	TRBD2	TRBV13	ASSSLAGGPTDTQY
TRBJ2-7	NA	TRBV27	ASSRAWGDEQY
TRBJ2-1	TRBD1	TRBV4-3	ASSQVRGQGYNEQF
TRBJ2-5	TRBD2	TRBV5-6	ASSPPGTSRGETQY
TRBJ2-5	TRBD2	TRBV6-1	ASSDLGEGWRETQY
TRBJ1-3	NA	TRBV9	ASSEAPGGGTIY
TRBJ2-2	NA	TRBV6-1	ASSDVWRQGRTGELF
TRBJ1-2	NA	TRBV30	AWGQGLSYGYT
TRBJ2-5	NA	TRBV4-2	ASSQGGGYIEETQY
TRBJ1-2	NA	TRBV7-9	ASSSRQDSDGYT
TRBJ1-1	NA	TRBV7-3	ASVQGPMNTEAF
TRBJ2-7	NA	TRBV6-1	ASTVNSGPYEQY
TRBJ2-3	TRBD2	TRBV7-2	ASSLRGSGVSDTQY
TRBJ1-1	NA	TRBV6-1	ASRWLVRGNTEAF
TRBJ1-6	TRBD1	TRBV5-4	ASSLGQGLYNSPLH
TRBJ1-2	TRBD1	TRBV6-6	ASSYTGVGGYT
TRBJ1-2	NA	TRBV15	ATSRDYTESYGYT
TRBJ1-2	NA	TRBV1	TSSQDGDSGNYGYT
TRBJ2-3	TRBD2	TRBV6-4	ASSDSGGDTDTQY
TRBJ1-1	NA	TRBV11-2	ASSRRPGEGNTEAF
TRBJ2-1	TRBD2	TRBV4-1	ASSRTGTSFYNEQF
TRBJ1-1	NA	TRBV9	ASSVGWGAYTEAF
TRBJ1-2	NA	TRBV10-3	AISESVRTAVYGYT